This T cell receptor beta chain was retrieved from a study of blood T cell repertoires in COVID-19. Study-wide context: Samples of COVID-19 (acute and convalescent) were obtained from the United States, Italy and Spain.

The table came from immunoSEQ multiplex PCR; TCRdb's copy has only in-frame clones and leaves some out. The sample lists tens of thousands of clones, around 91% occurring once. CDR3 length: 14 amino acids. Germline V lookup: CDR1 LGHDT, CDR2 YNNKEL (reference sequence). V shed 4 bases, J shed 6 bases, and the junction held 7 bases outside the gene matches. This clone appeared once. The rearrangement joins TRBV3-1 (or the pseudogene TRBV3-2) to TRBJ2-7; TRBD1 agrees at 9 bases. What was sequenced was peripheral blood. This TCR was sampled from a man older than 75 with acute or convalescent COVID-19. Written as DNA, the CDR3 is TGTGCCAGCAGCCCTGGACAGGGGATTGTCGAGCAGTACTTC. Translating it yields CASSPGQGIVEQYF.